The present entry profiles one T cell receptor beta chain with its context. The antigen remains unidentified. The data belong to a study of Ad26.COV2.S vaccination and SARS-CoV-2 variants. Looking at the study overall: The vaccine Ad26.COV2.S was put into the muscle once, or twice with 56 days between. Study-wide results and limits: Spike-specific TCR breadth was greater in vaccine than placebo recipients.

The data were produced by immunoSEQ multiplex PCR, yet TCRdb's version contains in-frame clones alone and is incomplete. The table has about half a million clones, roughly nine tenths seen once. The treatment here: some 20 received Ad26.COV2.S at low or high dose, single or two shots; a few received placebo; per-sample allocation not given. Repertoires come from day 63 after the first vaccine or placebo injection. The sequencing here drew on peripheral blood, taken in a trial of Ad26.COV2.S vaccine versus placebo. The receptor comes from a person aged 18 to 65 who received the Ad26.COV2.S COVID-19 vaccine or a placebo.

DNA for the CDR3: TGTGCCAGCAGTTACCAGGGGGCCGGTGGGGCCAACGTCCTGACTTTC. Translation: CASSYQGAGGANVLTF. The chain is built from TRBV6-6 and TRBJ2-6, with 8 nucleotides matching TRBD1. The germline V gene has CDR1 MNHNY and CDR2 SVGAGI (reference sequence). This CDR3 has 16 residues. The V and J ends lost 2 bases and 3 bases, in that order; junction bases with no gene match: 3.